This is a list of T cell receptor beta chains from one sample in a study of blood T cells in healthy people across ages. One entry per CDR3 protein, called by TCRdb with MiXCR from the 5' RACE reads. The sample has about 670,000 distinct CDR3 sequences, over 40% seen once. Sequenced input: blood. The origin of the receptors is a woman of 80 years or more in good health. CDR3s include the opening cysteine and the closing phenylalanine or tryptophan. A D gene is named only where the DNA matches it firmly. Size values are once, few and many counts, or a class for expanded clones, and some rows have none.

cdr3_aa cdr3_nt j_call clone_size v_call d_call
CAWRRGGSTDTQYF TGTGCCTGGAGGCGGGGCGGGAGCACAGATACGCAGTATTTT TRBJ2-3 - TRBV30 -
CASSASSNSYNEQFF TGTGCCAGCAGCGCCTCTAGCAACTCCTACAATGAGCAGTTCTTC TRBJ2-1 - TRBV9 -
CASSKVPRSDTQYF TGTGCCAGCAGCAAAGTTCCCCGATCAGATACGCAGTATTTT TRBJ2-3 - TRBV21-1 -
CASSPSGTWEGYTF TGTGCCAGCAGCCCATCCGGGACCTGGGAAGGCTACACCTTC TRBJ1-2 - TRBV3-1 -
CASSARSGQVNNEQYF TGTGCCAGCAGCGCGCGGTCGGGACAGGTAAACAATGAGCAGTACTTC TRBJ2-7 - TRBV11-2 TRBD1
CASSQDSGVWRASTDTQYF TGTGCCAGCAGCCAAGATTCAGGTGTTTGGCGGGCCAGCACAGATACGCAGTATTTT TRBJ2-3 - TRBV4-2 -
CSVALNIGTGGDGYTF TGCAGCGTCGCCCTGAATATAGGGACAGGGGGCGATGGCTACACCTTC TRBJ1-2 many TRBV29-1 TRBD1
CASSYRGGVNQPQHF TGTGCCAGCAGTTACAGGGGGGGAGTCAATCAGCCCCAGCATTTT TRBJ1-5 few TRBV28 TRBD1
CASRGQARGYTF TGTGCCAGCAGGGGACAGGCCAGGGGCTACACCTTC TRBJ1-2 few TRBV7-2 TRBD1
CASSLRGRGRSYNEQYF TGTGCCAGCAGCTTAAGGGGGCGAGGGCGCTCGTACAATGAGCAGTACTTC TRBJ2-7 - TRBV7-2 TRBD1
CASSQGTSASSQYF TGTGCCAGCAGTCAGGGGACTAGCGCCTCATCCCAGTACTTC TRBJ2-5 - TRBV6-2/TRBV6-3 TRBD2
CSVDKSGLYNEQFF TGCAGCGTTGATAAGTCGGGCCTATACAATGAGCAGTTCTTC TRBJ2-1 - TRBV29-1 -
CASSYSYGDTQFF TGTGCCAGCAGTTACTCCTATGGGGATACGCAGTTCTTC TRBJ2-1 - TRBV6-5 -
CASSLGDISQETQYF TGCGCCAGCAGCTTGGGGGACATTAGCCAAGAGACCCAGTACTTC TRBJ2-5 many TRBV5-1 -
CANSLPSSSYEQYF TGCGCCAACAGCTTGCCTAGCTCCTCCTACGAGCAGTACTTC TRBJ2-7 - TRBV5-1 -
CASSKTGVNEQYF TGTGCCAGCAGCAAAACAGGGGTAAACGAGCAGTACTTC TRBJ2-7 - TRBV28 TRBD1
CASSYRAGGGTGELFF TGTGCCAGCAGCTATCGGGCAGGCGGTGGAACCGGGGAGCTGTTTTTT TRBJ2-2 - TRBV7-2 -
CASSLRTGGSNTEAFF TGTGCCAGCAGTCTCAGGACAGGGGGCTCTAACACTGAAGCTTTCTTT TRBJ1-1 - TRBV6-5 TRBD1
CASSPSTDTQYF TGTGCCAGCAGCCCTAGCACAGATACGCAGTATTTT TRBJ2-3 many TRBV18 -
CASRDRGNYEQYF TGTGCGAGCAGGGACAGGGGTAACTACGAGCAGTACTTC TRBJ2-7 - TRBV27 TRBD1
CASSLVWAEEAFF TGTGCCAGCAGCTTAGTATGGGCCGAAGAAGCTTTCTTT TRBJ1-1 - TRBV7-2 -
CAIKEGDTEAFF TGTGCCATCAAAGAGGGGGACACTGAAGCTTTCTTT TRBJ1-1 - TRBV10-3 -
CASSGQINQPQHF TGTGCCAGCAGTGGACAGATCAATCAGCCCCAGCATTTT TRBJ1-5 few TRBV12-3/TRBV12-4 -
CASIFHVDYEQYF TGTGCCAGCATATTCCACGTCGATTACGAGCAGTACTTC TRBJ2-7 many TRBV2 -
CASSAGLAGGTGELFF TGTGCCAGCAGCGCCGGACTAGCGGGCGGTACCGGGGAGCTGTTTTTT TRBJ2-2 - TRBV5-4 TRBD2
CASSLGPGTKGETQYF TGCGCCAGCAGCTTGGGCCCCGGGACAAAGGGGGAGACCCAGTACTTC TRBJ2-5 - TRBV5-1 -
CASSPTGLNTEAFF TGTGCCAGCAGCCCTACAGGTTTGAACACTGAAGCTTTCTTT TRBJ1-1 many TRBV12-3/TRBV12-4 -
CASSQAAEGTNTEAFF TGCGCCAGCAGCCAAGCCGCTGAGGGGACGAACACTGAAGCTTTCTTT TRBJ1-1 - TRBV4-1 -
CASSQGRTGNEQFF TGTGCCAGCAGCCAAGGCCGGACGGGCAATGAGCAGTTCTTC TRBJ2-1 - TRBV3-1 -
CASSLGCRSADTQYF TGTGCCAGCAGCTTAGGGTGTCGAAGCGCAGATACGCAGTATTTT TRBJ2-3 - TRBV7-2 -
CATGTISTDTQYF TGTGCCACCGGGACTATTAGCACAGATACGCAGTATTTT TRBJ2-3 few TRBV24-1 TRBD2
CSANRGYLLHEQFF TGCAGTGCTAACAGGGGGTACCTGTTACATGAGCAGTTCTTC TRBJ2-1 - TRBV20-1 TRBD1
CAWREGDYEQYF TGTGCCTGGAGGGAGGGCGACTACGAGCAGTACTTC TRBJ2-7 - TRBV30 -
CASSYHRDSYYEQYF TGTGCCAGCAGTTACCACCGGGACAGCTATTACGAGCAGTACTTC TRBJ2-7 - TRBV6-5 TRBD1
CASSLKRFFTDTQYF TGTGCCAGCAGCTTAAAGCGGTTCTTCACAGATACGCAGTATTTT TRBJ2-3 few TRBV7-2 -
CASRSGTSAYNEQFF TGTGCCAGCAGGTCCGGGACTAGCGCATACAATGAGCAGTTCTTC TRBJ2-1 many TRBV11-2 TRBD2
CASSLQTGDTQYF TGTGCCAGCAGCCTTCAAACGGGGGATACGCAGTATTTT TRBJ2-3 many TRBV6-5 -
CASRDSNNEQFF TGTGCCAGCCGGGACAGTAACAATGAGCAGTTCTTC TRBJ2-1 few TRBV2 TRBD1
CASSIGSGWDTQYF TGTGCCAGCAGCATCGGTTCAGGGTGGGATACGCAGTATTTT TRBJ2-3 - TRBV5-5 -
CASSLVGGLSSYEQYF TGTGCCAGCAGCTTAGTTGGGGGTCTTAGCTCCTACGAGCAGTACTTC TRBJ2-7 - TRBV7-9 -
CSARDRYRGDNYGYTF TGCAGTGCTAGAGACCGTTACAGGGGAGATAACTATGGCTACACCTTC TRBJ1-2 - TRBV20-1 TRBD1
CSASGRQKSNEQYF TGCAGTGCTAGCGGGAGGCAGAAATCCAATGAGCAGTACTTC TRBJ2-7 few TRBV20-1 TRBD2
CASSPRGLAGVNEQFF TGTGCCAGCAGCCCCCGGGGACTAGCGGGAGTGAATGAGCAGTTCTTC TRBJ2-1 many TRBV6-5 TRBD2
CASSTTRTGGGYTF TGCGCCAGCAGCACCACACGGACAGGCGGCGGCTACACCTTC TRBJ1-2 few TRBV5-1 TRBD1
CASSEGTGGAYEQYF TGTGCCAGCAGTGAGGGGACAGGGGGTGCCTACGAGCAGTACTTC TRBJ2-7 few TRBV3-1 TRBD1
CSARDLTGGITEAFF TGCAGTGCTAGAGACCTGACAGGGGGCATCACTGAAGCTTTCTTT TRBJ1-1 - TRBV20-1 TRBD1
CASGLGGGNQPQHF TGTGCTAGTGGTTTGGGGGGCGGCAATCAGCCCCAGCATTTT TRBJ1-5 - TRBV12-5 -
CASSLSDYVGSPLHF TGTGCCAGCAGCTTGTCTGACTACGTCGGGTCACCCCTCCACTTT TRBJ1-6 - TRBV5-4 -
CASRMDRGSSLEQYF TGTGCCAGCAGAATGGACAGGGGGAGCTCCCTCGAGCAGTACTTC TRBJ2-7 - TRBV6-2/TRBV6-3 TRBD1
CASSHPSPGNEQFF TGTGCCAGCAGCCACCCGAGCCCGGGAAATGAGCAGTTCTTC TRBJ2-1 few TRBV14 -
CSATEWLQGVGYTF TGCAGTGCCACAGAGTGGCTGCAGGGGGTCGGCTACACCTTC TRBJ1-2 - TRBV20-1 TRBD1
CASSVRTSGINEQFF TGTGCCAGCAGCGTAAGAACTAGCGGGATCAATGAGCAGTTCTTC TRBJ2-1 many TRBV9 TRBD2